Included here is one T cell receptor beta chain sequence, with context. Antigen specificity is unknown. This CDR3 is 15 amino acids long. Germline V gives CDR1 MNHEY, CDR2 SMNVEV (reference sequence). Trimming took 2 bases from V and 0 from J, leaving 11 bases between them. This specimen belongs to a study of shared clonotypes between healthy human individuals. Points from the study as a whole: Sorted-subset sequencing, rarefaction showed, was incomplete despite large depth.

Terminally differentiated effector memory CD45RA+ cells were left out of the naive CD8 fraction, which was CD45RO-negative and positively selected for CCR7. Here immunoSEQ multiplex PCR was the method, and the copy in TCRdb shows in-frame clones only, minus some. The data hold around 580,000 clones, with about 98% observed a single time. Source material: naive CD8+ T cells sorted from blood. This clonotype was sampled from a man aged 25-45 years in good health. This sequence joins TRBV27 and TRBJ2-7, with D maybe TRBD2 (6 bases). CDR3 DNA: TGTGCCAGCAGTTTAGTGGAGGGGCTCTCCTACGAGCAGTACTTC. Translated: CASSLVEGLSYEQYF.